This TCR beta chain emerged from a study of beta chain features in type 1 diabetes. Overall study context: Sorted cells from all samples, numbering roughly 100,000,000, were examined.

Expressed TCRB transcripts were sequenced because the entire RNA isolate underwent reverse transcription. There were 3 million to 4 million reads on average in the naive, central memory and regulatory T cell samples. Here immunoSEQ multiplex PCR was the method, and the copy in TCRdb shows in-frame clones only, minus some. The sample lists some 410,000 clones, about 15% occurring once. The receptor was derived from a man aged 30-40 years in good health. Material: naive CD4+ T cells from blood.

This chain's CDR3 is CATSRGGRVSPLHF. The CDR3 DNA sequence: TGTGCCACCAGCAGAGGGGGCAGAGTTTCACCCCTCCACTTT. The chain recombines TRBV15 with TRBJ1-6; the D gene is possibly TRBD1 (5 bases). Germline assignment: CDR1 LNHNV and CDR2 YYDKDF (reference sequence). V gave up 1 base and J gave up 9 bases, with 10 bases separating them. This CDR3 has 14 residues.